The 25 T cell receptor beta chains below were found in one sample sequenced in a study of PD-1 blockade in classical Hodgkin lymphoma. The repertoire was sequenced with immunoSEQ multiplex PCR; TCRdb's copy has only in-frame clones and lacks some. The data contain about 14,000 clones, around 84% of them singletons. Every one of the patients relapsed after autologous stem cell transplantation (brentuximab vedotin exposure was variable). Sequences were derived from peripheral blood mononuclear cells (PBMCs), sampled at baseline. The receptors were gathered from a human donor with classical Hodgkin lymphoma.

The chain uses TRBV28 and TRBJ1-4, with TRBD1 matching over 7 bases. Germline-derived CDR1 and CDR2 are MDHEN and SYDVKM. There are 14 residues in the CDR3. Trimming at V came to 6 bases and at J to 7 bases, leaving 8 bases not matched to a gene. CDR3: CASRQGRGSEKLFF. CDR3 nucleotides: TGTGCCAGCAGACAGGGGAGGGGGAGTGAAAAACTGTTTTTT. The full variable domain, in which reference TRBV28 and TRBJ1-4 provide the parts outside the CDR3, is DVKVTQSSRYLVKRTGEKVFLECVQDMDHENMFWYRQDPGLGLRLIYFSYDVKMKEKGDIPEGYSVSREKKERFSLILESASTNQTSMYLCASRQGRGSEKLFFGSGTQLSVL.

This clone was seen just once. The chain recombines TRBV5-1 with TRBJ1-2; D may be TRBD1 (5 bases). Germline V gene lookup returns CDR1 SGHRS and CDR2 YFSETQ. The length of the CDR3 is 12 residues. V lost 0 bases and J lost 7, with 7 bases in between. The CDR3: CASSLAGGGYTF. CDR3 nucleotide sequence: TGCGCCAGCAGCTTGGCGGGGGGTGGCTACACCTTC.

The chain has TRBV2 and TRBJ2-7, with TRBD1 matching 10 bases. CDR3 length: 14 amino acids. V lost 5 bases, J lost 2 bases, and 3 bases stayed unmatched. CDR1 and CDR2 (germline): SNHLY, FYNNEI. The CDR3 coding sequence is TGTGCCAGCAGTCGGACAGGGGGAACCTACGAGCAGTACTTC. Amino acids: CASSRTGGTYEQYF.

V usage is TRBV6-6 and J usage is TRBJ1-5, with TRBD1 identical over 7 bases. With 7 bases clipped from V and 0 bases from J, the junction kept 9 bases outside the gene matches. The CDR3 sequence is 16 residues long. Germline CDR1 MNHNY, CDR2 SVGAGI (reference sequence). CDR3 sequence reads: CASTGTEPYSNQPQHF. CDR3 nucleotide sequence: TGTGCCAGCACCGGGACAGAACCTTATAGCAATCAGCCCCAGCATTTT.

The V call is TRBV10-3, the J call TRBJ1-4; 7 nucleotides agree with TRBD1. CDR1 ENHRY and CDR2 SYGVKD come from the germline V gene. The CDR3 has 16 residues. After removal of 5 bases from V and 0 bases from J, the junction contained 6 bases not matched to a gene. The CDR3 reads CAISTGQSATNEKLFF. CDR3 DNA: TGTGCCATCAGTACGGGACAGAGCGCAACTAATGAAAAACTGTTTTTT.

V gene TRBV28 combines with J gene TRBJ2-6, with D uncertain. Germline lookup yields CDR1 MDHEN and CDR2 SYDVKM. With 7 bases removed from V and 1 base from J, the gap between germline ends came to 2 bases. The CDR3 covers 12 residues. CDR3 nucleotides: TGTGCCAGCACGTCTGGGGCCAACGTCCTGACTTTC. It specifies CASTSGANVLTF. The variable domain in full, with the rest retrieved from reference TRBV28 and TRBJ2-6, is DVKVTQSSRYLVKRTGEKVFLECVQDMDHENMFWYRQDPGLGLRLIYFSYDVKMKEKGDIPEGYSVSREKKERFSLILESASTNQTSMYLCASTSGANVLTFGAGSRLTVL.

The chain carries TRBV10-2 and TRBJ1-1; the D is unclear. Trimming removed 7 bases at V and 4 bases at J, with 16 bases between. The CDR3 contains 14 residues. CDR1 is WSHSY, CDR2 SAAADI, per germline. CDR3 sequence: CASTLRSVGTEAFF. Written as DNA, the CDR3 is TGCGCCAGCACCCTTAGGAGTGTGGGCACTGAAGCTTTCTTT.

The gene calls are TRBV29-1 and TRBJ1-4, with D maybe TRBD1 (6 bases). CDR1 is SQVTM and CDR2 is ANQGSEA in the germline V gene. The CDR3 spans 16 residues. V was pared by 6 bases and J by 8 bases, with 25 bases between. Here the CDR3 reads CSVYLGGGRGREKLFF. Written as DNA, the CDR3 is TGCAGCGTGTACTTGGGGGGCGGACGAGGCAGGGAAAAACTGTTTTTT. The complete variable domain, with remaining parts taken from reference TRBV29-1 and TRBJ1-4, reads SAVISQKPSRDICQRGTSLTIQCQVDSQVTMMFWYRQQPGQSLTLIATANQGSEATYESGFVIDKFPISRPNLTFSTLTVSNMSPEDSSIYLCSVYLGGGRGREKLFFGSGTQLSVL.

This clone has only a few counts. CDR3 DNA: TGTGCCAGCAGCTTAGAGGTGGCCGGGGAGCTGTTTTTT. Amino acid sequence: CASSLEVAGELFF. J is TRBJ2-2 and V is TRBV7-2; D unresolved. This CDR3 is 13 amino acids long. Trimming took 1 base from V and 6 from J, leaving 6 bases between them. Germline loops: CDR1 SGHTA, CDR2 FQGNSA.

V is TRBV9 and J is TRBJ2-5, with no clear D. Germline CDR1 and CDR2: SGDLS and YYNGEE. V was shortened by 0 bases and J by 0 bases, with 9 bases between the two germline ends. The CDR3 has 15 amino acids. CDR3 sequence: CASSVEVGYQETQYF. The CDR3, as DNA: TGTGCCAGCAGCGTAGAAGTGGGGTACCAAGAGACCCAGTACTTC. The full variable domain, its missing parts supplied by reference TRBV9 and TRBJ2-5, is DSGVTQTPKHLITATGQRVTLRCSPRSGDLSVYWYQQSLDQGLQFLIQYYNGEERAKGNILERFSAQQFPDLHSELNLSSLELGDSALYFCASSVEVGYQETQYFGPGTRLLVL.

The chain recombines TRBV30 with TRBJ1-2, with D unclear. Germline CDR1 is GTSNPN and CDR2 is SVGIG (reference sequence). The CDR3 contains 14 residues. V shed 4 bases and J shed 3 bases, with 15 bases lying between them. The CDR3 is CAWIRPEMDYGYTF. CDR3 sequence (DNA): TGTGCCTGGATTAGACCCGAGATGGACTATGGCTACACCTTC. The whole variable domain, filled in from reference TRBV30 and TRBJ1-2, reads SQTIHQWPATLVQPVGSPLSLECTVEGTSNPNLYWYRQAAGRGLQLLFYSVGIGQISSEVPQNLSASRPQDRQFILSSKKLLLSDSGFYLCAWIRPEMDYGYTFGSGTRLTVV.

The chain uses TRBV9 and TRBJ2-1, with 9 bases identical to TRBD2. Trimming cost V 0 bases and J 4 bases; bases outside gene matches: 11. There are 18 residues in the CDR3. Germline V gives CDR1 SGDLS, CDR2 YYNGEE. CDR3 nucleotide sequence: TGTGCCAGCAGCGTAGGACTAGCGGACAGGCTCGGATACAATGAGCAGTTCTTC. Translation gives CASSVGLADRLGYNEQFF.

This clone has a handful of counts. J is TRBJ2-7 and V is TRBV5-4; D not resolved. The V gene lost 1 base and the J gene lost 2 bases, with 10 bases spanning the gap. The CDR3 has 14 amino acids. The germline V gene has CDR1 SGHNT and CDR2 YYREEE (reference sequence). CDR3 residues: CASSLWSEAYEQYF. CDR3 DNA sequence: TGTGCCAGCAGCTTGTGGTCAGAAGCCTACGAGCAGTACTTC. Full variable domain (rest looked up from reference TRBV5-4 and TRBJ2-7): ETGVTQSPTHLIKTRGQQVTLRCSSQSGHNTVSWYQQALGQGPQFIFQYYREEENGRGNFPPRFSGLQFPNYSSELNVNALELDDSALYLCASSLWSEAYEQYFGPGTRLTVT.

This sequence joins TRBV4-1 and TRBJ1-2, with 8 bases matching TRBD1. Germline assignment: CDR1 MGHRA and CDR2 YSYEKL. The CDR3 consists of 15 residues. V shed 4 bases, J shed 8 bases, and the junction held 12 bases outside the gene matches. CDR3 sequence (DNA): TGCGCCAGCAGCCTTGGATCGGGGGGGACAGGAGGCTACACCTTC. Protein sequence: CASSLGSGGTGGYTF.

This chain connects TRBV10-1 to TRBJ2-7; weak D call: TRBD2 (5 bases). V was shortened by 2 bases and J by 3 bases, with 8 bases between the two germline ends. Per the germline V gene, CDR1 is WNHNN and CDR2 is SYGVQD (reference sequence). The CDR3 runs to 13 residues. The CDR3 DNA follows: TGCGCCAGCAGTGAGCCTAGCAACTACGAGCAGTACTTC. Its protein product is CASSEPSNYEQYF.

V gene TRBV7-9 combines with J gene TRBJ1-2; tentative D call: TRBD1 (5 bases). V lost 5 bases, J lost 5 bases, and 12 bases lay in between. In germline, CDR1 is SEHNR, CDR2 FQNEAQ (reference sequence). This CDR3 region has 13 residues. The CDR3 DNA follows: TGTGCCAGCAGCCCGACAGACCCTTATGGCTACACCTTC. Its translation: CASSPTDPYGYTF.

This rearrangement joins TRBV5-5 to TRBJ1-1; weak D call: TRBD1 (6 bases). V gave up 6 bases and J gave up 4 bases, with 13 bases separating them. The CDR3 sequence is 13 residues long. CDR1 SGHKS and CDR2 YYEKEE come from the germline V gene (reference sequence). CDR3 loop: CASISDRFTEAFF. The CDR3 DNA follows: TGTGCCAGCATCTCCGACAGGTTCACTGAAGCTTTCTTT.

This clone appeared once. The chain recombines TRBV28 with TRBJ2-7; 12 bases align to TRBD1. Unmatched junction bases numbered 9, after V lost 6 bases and J lost 6 bases. Germline CDR1 MDHEN, CDR2 SYDVKM. CDR3 length: 15 amino acids. CDR3 region: CASRVAGTGGSEQYF. In DNA form, the CDR3 reads TGTGCCAGCAGGGTGGCTGGGACAGGGGGCTCCGAGCAGTACTTC.

This clone was observed a single time. The chain has TRBV4-1 and TRBJ1-5; 7 positions match TRBD1. Germline trimming cut 7 bases from V and 4 bases from J; bases unmatched to any gene: 13. The CDR3 runs 16 residues. Germline CDR1 reads MGHRA; CDR2 reads YSYEKL. CDR3 residues: CASTHHPGQFNQPQHF. CDR3 bases: TGCGCCAGCACCCATCATCCGGGACAGTTTAATCAGCCCCAGCATTTT.

This clone was recorded a few times. The genes are TRBV2 and TRBJ1-5; D is ambiguous. Germline V gene lookup returns CDR1 SNHLY and CDR2 FYNNEI. The V and J ends lost 4 bases and 5 bases respectively, with 21 bases between them. This CDR3 region has 17 residues. The CDR3 coding sequence is TGTGCCAGCAGTGGTGTAGGCCAGGTCGTCTCATATCAGCCCCAGCATTTT. This encodes CASSGVGQVVSYQPQHF. Together with reference TRBV2 and TRBJ1-5, the CDR3 gives the full variable domain: EPEVTQTPSHQVTQMGQEVILRCVPISNHLYFYWYRQILGQKVEFLVSFYNNEISEKSEIFDDQFSVERPDGSNFTLKIRSTKLEDSAMYFCASSGVGQVVSYQPQHFGDGTRLSIL.

This chain connects TRBV28 to TRBJ2-7; tentative D call: TRBD1 (5 bases). Trimming pared 2 bases from V and 0 bases from J, leaving 8 bases between. The CDR3 is 14 amino acids. Germline V gives CDR1 MDHEN, CDR2 SYDVKM. The CDR3 here is CASSLQGLSYEQYF. In DNA, the CDR3 is TGTGCCAGCAGTTTACAGGGCCTCTCCTACGAGCAGTACTTC.

V gene TRBV29-1 combines with J gene TRBJ2-7, with 12 bases matching TRBD1. This CDR3 is built from 14 residues. Germline lookup yields CDR1 SQVTM and CDR2 ANQGSEA. J gave up 5 bases and V 3 bases, and 5 bases lay outside the gene matches. For the CDR3, the DNA is TGCAGCGTTGAGAGGGACAGGGGGCGCCACGAGCAGTACTTC. Translating gives CSVERDRGRHEQYF.

This chain uses TRBV10-3 with TRBJ1-1, with D unresolved. Trimming left V 6 bases short and J 0 bases short, with 20 bases between. The CDR3 contains 17 residues. Germline loops: CDR1 ENHRY, CDR2 SYGVKD. CDR3 DNA sequence: TGTGCCATCAGGTACCTCGGAGGGATGGAGGTGAACACTGAAGCTTTCTTT. It translates to CAIRYLGGMEVNTEAFF.

V is TRBV10-2 and J is TRBJ1-2; TRBD1 agrees at 8 bases. The CDR3 runs to 13 residues. Trimming removed 6 bases from V and 7 bases from J; junction bases left unmatched: 7. Looked up from germline, CDR1 is WSHSY and CDR2 is SAAADI. The CDR3: CASSAGTGTGYTF. In DNA form, the CDR3 reads TGCGCCAGCAGCGCAGGGACAGGAACTGGCTACACCTTC.

This chain links TRBV18 with TRBJ2-2; D possibly corresponds to TRBD2 (5 bases). This CDR3 is 13 amino acids long. Germline V gene lookup returns CDR1 KGHSH and CDR2 LQKENI. V gave up 3 bases and J gave up 5 bases, with 7 bases separating them. This CDR3 is CASSPSGTGELFF. For the CDR3, the DNA is TGTGCCAGCTCACCCTCGGGGACCGGGGAGCTGTTTTTT.